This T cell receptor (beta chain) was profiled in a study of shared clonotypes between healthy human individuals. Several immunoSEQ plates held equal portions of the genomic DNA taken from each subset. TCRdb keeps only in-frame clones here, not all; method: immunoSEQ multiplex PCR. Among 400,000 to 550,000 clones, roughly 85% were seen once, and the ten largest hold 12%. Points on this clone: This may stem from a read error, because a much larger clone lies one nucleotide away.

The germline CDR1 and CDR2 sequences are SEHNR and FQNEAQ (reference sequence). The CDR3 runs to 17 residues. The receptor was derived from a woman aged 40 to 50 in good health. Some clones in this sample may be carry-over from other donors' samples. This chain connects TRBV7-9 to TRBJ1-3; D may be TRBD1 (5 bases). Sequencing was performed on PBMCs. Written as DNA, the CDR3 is TGTGCCAGCAGCTCACGTACCGGGACCAGCTCTGGAAGCACCATATATTTT. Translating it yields CASSSRTGTSSGSTIYF.